Each of the 10 T cell receptor beta chains below was sequenced from the same sample in a study of CD8+CD57+ T cells in acquired aplastic anemia. TCR beta VDJ and CDR3 profiles were obtained from a genomic DNA template. TCRdb independently ran MiXCR on the reads; one entry per CDR3 protein. The table shows about 260,000 distinct CDR3 sequences, with roughly 80% occurring only once. CD8+CD57+ cell expansion had been shown by flow cytometry in patients chosen for sequencing. The sequencing input was sorted CD4+, CD8+, or CD8+CD57+ T cells (not recorded which) from PBMCs. Receptor source: a human donor with aplastic anemia.

To note about this clonotype: Relative to the germline gene, one junction end is altered; a read error may explain this. The V call is TRBV13, the J call TRBJ2-1, with 8 bases that match TRBD1. CDR1 is PRHDT, CDR2 FYEKMQ, per germline (reference sequence). The CDR3 runs to 16 residues. The chain's CDR3 is CASSSGGGNGQDEQSF. The DNA of the CDR3 is TGTGCCAGCAGCTCAGGGGGCGGAAACGGTCAGGATGAGCAGTCCTTC.

This chain joins TRBV19 and TRBJ2-7, with a possible D match to TRBD2 (6 bases). The CDR3 has 14 residues. With 5 bases removed from V and 2 bases from J, the gap between germline ends came to 13 bases. CDR1 is LNHDA, CDR2 SQIVND, per germline (reference sequence). CDR3 nucleotides: TGTGCCAGTAGTGTACGGCGGGGAGCCTACGAGCAGTACTTC. Its translation is CASSVRRGAYEQYF.

Written as DNA, the CDR3 is TGTGCCAGCAACTCTGACAGGGGGAATCAGCCCCAGCACTTT. Its protein is CASNSDRGNQPQHF. The chain has TRBV7-3 and TRBJ1-6; 9 bases align to TRBD1. The V gene end was trimmed by 7 bases and the J gene end by 19 bases; junction bases not matched to a gene: 17. Germline V gene data show CDR1 as SGHTA and CDR2 as FQGTGA. CDR3 size: 14 residues.

A word on this clonotype: One end of the junction is discordant with germline, which a read error may explain. The chain employs TRBV7-9 and TRBJ1-1; 7 positions agree with TRBD1. The CDR3 runs to 14 residues. Germline CDR1 is SEHNR and CDR2 is FQNEAQ (reference sequence). The CDR3 DNA is TGTGCCAGCAGCGTACAGGGACAGAGCACTGAAACGCAGTTT. This encodes CASSVQGQSTETQF. The full variable domain, its missing parts supplied by reference TRBV7-9 and TRBJ1-1, is DTGVSQNPRHKITKRGQNVTFRCDPISEHNRLYWYRQTLGQGPEFLTYFQNEAQLEKSRLLSDRFSAERPKGSFSTLEIQRTEQGDSAMYLCASSVQGQSTETQFGQGTRLTVV.

The chain carries TRBV9 and TRBJ1-2; 7 bases are shared with TRBD1. V was pared by 0 bases and J by 4 bases, with 3 bases of the junction left unmatched. CDR3 length equals 14 residues. The germline V gene encodes CDR1 SGDLS and CDR2 YYNGEE. CDR3 bases: TGTGCCAGCAGCGTAGGGTCAGGGGGCTATGGCTACACCTTC. Residues: CASSVGSGGYGYTF.

This rearrangement joins TRBV7-2 to TRBJ1-1, with 7 positions matching TRBD1. The V gene's germline CDR1 is SGHTA and CDR2 FQGNSA. Trimming removed 3 bases from V and 11 bases from J; junction bases left unmatched: 15. This CDR3 region has 15 residues. CDR3 sequence: CASSLALTGNSGAFF. The CDR3 DNA is TGTGCCAGCAGCTTGGCTCTGACAGGGAACTCTGGCGCTTTCTTT.

This chain links TRBV7-9 with TRBJ2-7; 7 bases fit TRBD2. With V trimmed by 5 bases and J by 6 bases, 13 bases remained unmatched. The germline CDR1 and CDR2 sequences are SEHNR and FQNEAQ (reference sequence). This CDR3 has 15 amino acids. The CDR3 loop reads CASSEDSGRSFEQYF. The CDR3 DNA reads TGTGCCAGCAGCGAGGATAGCGGGCGGTCTTTCGAGCAGTACTTC.

Remarks on this clonotype: The germline gene is not matched at one end of the junction; a read error may be the cause. The chain joins TRBV15 to TRBJ2-1; D not certain. CDR1 LNHNV and CDR2 YYDKDF come from the germline V gene (reference sequence). The CDR3 has 15 amino acids. The DNA of the CDR3 is TGTGCCACCAGCAGGGGCTCCAGCCAAGAGAATGAGTACTTCTGG. This codes for CATSRGSSQENEYFW.

The gene calls are TRBV7-2 and TRBJ2-3; possible D gene TRBD1, 6 bases. Germline V gene data show CDR1 as SGHTA and CDR2 as FQGNSA. Trimming removed 8 bases at V and 0 bases at J, with 15 bases between. This CDR3 spans 15 amino acids. Here the CDR3 reads CASGNSGHSTDTQYF. Here the CDR3 DNA reads TGTGCCAGCGGGAATTCGGGACACAGCACAGATACGCAGTATTTT.

This clonotype was recorded once. Because it lacks the conserved phenylalanine or tryptophan at the end, this CDR3 is likely a read error. It is unclear where the CDR3 begins or ends on the DNA, so no DNA is shown, and the CDR3 is as TCRdb lists it. J is TRBJ2-5 and V is TRBV7-3; the table calls TRBD1, which could not be checked here. The CDR3 comprises 13 residues, both ends counted. The germline V gene encodes CDR1 SGHTA and CDR2 FQGTGA. The chain's CDR3 is CASTRDTKDIEYC.